These T cell receptor beta chains were read from a single sample in a study of T cells in localized non-small cell lung cancer. The assay was immunoSEQ multiplex PCR, and TCRdb's table has in-frame clones only and misses some. The sample records 30,000 to 45,000 clones, more than 90% being singletons. This sample comprised peripheral blood, obtained before any cancer treatment. Receptors originate from a female donor older than 55 with stage I lung adenocarcinoma. Each CDR3 is given with its conserved first and last residue. The D gene is left open where the match is weak. Only part of the rows carry a size: once, few, many, or a class if the clone is expanded.

>TRBV25-1|-|TRBD2|TRBJ2-1
CASVTEWGGAGEQFF
TGTGCCAGCGTGACAGAGTGGGGAGGGGCGGGTGAGCAGTTCTTC
>TRBV6-6|few|-|TRBJ1-1
CASRSLTSKAFF
TGTGCCAGCAGGTCTCTCACCAGCAAAGCTTTCTTT
>TRBV2|-|-|TRBJ1-4
CASNTGRATNEKLFF
TGTGCCAGCAATACAGGACGCGCTACCAATGAAAAACTGTTTTTT
>TRBV5-1|-|-|TRBJ1-2
CASSSGLTGSSTLYGYTF
TGCGCCAGCAGCTCAGGACTAACAGGGTCCTCTACCCTTTATGGCTACACCTTC
>TRBV7-9|-|-|TRBJ2-1
CASSDAAWGEQFF
TGTGCCAGCAGCGATGCGGCGTGGGGTGAGCAGTTCTTC
>TRBV4-1|-|-|TRBJ2-5
CASSQVTPGPQETQYF
TGCGCCAGCAGCCAGGTTACCCCGGGCCCCCAAGAGACCCAGTACTTC
>TRBV2|few|-|TRBJ2-3
CASSADGHTDTQYF
TGTGCCAGCAGTGCGGACGGTCACACAGATACGCAGTATTTT
>TRBV9|-|TRBD2|TRBJ2-2
CASSPWTSVSRRTGELFF
TGTGCCAGCAGCCCTTGGACTAGCGTCAGTCGGAGGACCGGGGAGCTGTTTTTT
>TRBV7-2|-|-|TRBJ2-2
CASSLFFPENTGELFF
TGTGCCAGCAGCTTATTCTTCCCAGAGAACACCGGGGAGCTGTTTTTT
>TRBV21-1|-|-|TRBJ1-1
CASSNSMDWGNTEAFF
TGTGCCAGCAGCAATAGCATGGACTGGGGGAACACTGAAGCTTTCTTT
>TRBV6-5|-|-|TRBJ1-1
CASSFSRDSMNTEAFF
TGTGCCAGCAGTTTTTCCCGGGACTCAATGAACACTGAAGCTTTCTTT
>TRBV7-2|-|TRBD2|TRBJ2-3
CASTSGGVVDTQYF
TGTGCCAGCACTAGCGGGGGGGTAGTAGATACGCAGTATTTT
>TRBV7-2|-|-|TRBJ1-3
CASSQGPYSGNTIYF
TGTGCCAGCAGCCAAGGGCCCTACTCTGGAAACACCATATATTTT
>TRBV11-3|-|TRBD1|TRBJ2-2
CASTQGDTGELFF
TGTGCCAGTACCCAGGGGGACACCGGGGAGCTGTTTTTT
>TRBV9|-|-|TRBJ2-3
CASSVDWRAQDTQYF
TGTGCCAGCAGCGTAGATTGGCGGGCCCAGGATACGCAGTATTTT
>TRBV2|-|-|TRBJ1-6
CASSRVGGNSPLHF
TGTGCCAGCAGCCGGGTGGGAGGGAATTCACCCCTCCACTTT
>TRBV5-1|-|-|TRBJ1-2
CASSSTLFGGSYGYTF
TGCGCCAGCAGCTCAACCCTCTTTGGGGGGAGTTATGGCTACACCTTC
>TRBV5-5|-|TRBD2|TRBJ2-1
CASSFRTLAGGAGSDEQFF
TGTGCCAGCAGCTTCCGGACCCTAGCGGGGGGGGCCGGGTCTGATGAGCAGTTCTTC
>TRBV6-1|-|-|TRBJ1-4
CASSEASGANEKLFF
TGTGCCAGCAGTGAAGCGTCAGGGGCGAATGAAAAACTGTTTTTT
>TRBV7-7|-|TRBD1|TRBJ2-1
CASSLGTGGLTYNEQFF
TGTGCTAGCAGCTTGGGGACAGGGGGCTTAACCTACAATGAGCAGTTCTTC
>TRBV5-1|-|TRBD1|TRBJ2-1
CASSLVQGAENEQFF
TGCGCCAGCAGCTTGGTTCAGGGGGCTGAAAATGAGCAGTTCTTC
>TRBV28|once|-|TRBJ1-3
CASVEGLSGNTIYF
TGTGCCAGTGTTGAAGGACTCTCTGGAAACACCATATATTTT
>TRBV5-1|-|-|TRBJ1-4
CASSKLGQGGEKLFF
TGCGCCAGCAGTAAACTCGGGCAGGGAGGTGAAAAACTGTTTTTT
>TRBV19|once|-|TRBJ2-1
CASSPRPTGSKSSYNEQFF
TGTGCCAGTAGTCCCCGCCCCACAGGGAGTAAAAGCTCCTACAATGAGCAGTTCTTC
>TRBV7-6|-|TRBD1|TRBJ1-3
CASSHSTGGSGNTIYF
TGTGCCAGCAGTCACTCGACAGGGGGGTCTGGAAACACCATATATTTT
>TRBV19|-|-|TRBJ2-2
CASSSHLTGNTGELFF
TGTGCCAGTAGCTCCCACTTGACAGGGAACACCGGGGAGCTGTTTTTT
>TRBV6-1|-|TRBD1|TRBJ1-1
CASRGTGGPTEAFF
TGTGCCAGCAGAGGAACAGGGGGCCCCACTGAAGCTTTCTTT
>TRBV28|-|TRBD1|TRBJ1-5
CASSSPTGKAQPQHF
TGTGCCAGCAGTTCCCCGACAGGGAAGGCGCAGCCCCAGCATTTT
>TRBV4-1|-|TRBD1|TRBJ1-1
CASSPIQGTEAFF
TGCGCCAGCAGCCCAATACAGGGGACTGAAGCTTTCTTT
>TRBV5-4|-|-|TRBJ1-1
CASSPGPDLDTEAFF
TGTGCCAGCAGCCCGGGCCCCGACTTGGACACTGAAGCTTTCTTT
>TRBV6-1|-|-|TRBJ2-3
CASSGVVDTQYF
TGTGCCAGCAGTGGCGTTGTAGATACGCAGTATTTT
>TRBV6-5|-|-|TRBJ2-1
CASSYLREQFF
TGTGCCAGCAGTTATTTGCGGGAGCAGTTCTTC
>TRBV10-3|-|-|TRBJ2-1
CAISGSRTYNEQFF
TGTGCCATCAGCGGTAGCCGCACCTACAATGAGCAGTTCTTC
>TRBV7-9|-|TRBD1|TRBJ1-1
CASSPGRTGTTEAFF
TGTGCCAGCAGCCCGGGTCGGACAGGGACCACTGAAGCTTTCTTT
>TRBV2|-|TRBD2|TRBJ2-4
CASSESSGGAESKNIQYF
TGTGCCAGCAGTGAGTCTAGCGGGGGGGCCGAATCCAAAAACATTCAGTACTTC
>TRBV5-1|once|-|TRBJ2-2
CASSPGTMNTGELFF
TGCGCCAGCAGCCCCGGGACGATGAACACCGGGGAGCTGTTTTTT
>TRBV6-5|-|TRBD1|TRBJ1-2
CASTQGQGNYGYTF
TGTGCCAGCACGCAGGGACAGGGGAACTATGGCTACACCTTC
>TRBV6-6|few|TRBD1|TRBJ1-2
CASSPGTANYGYTF
TGTGCCAGCAGCCCCGGGACAGCTAACTATGGCTACACCTTC
>TRBV5-1|-|TRBD1|TRBJ2-5
CASSFTGEETQYF
TGCGCCAGCAGCTTTACAGGGGAAGAGACCCAGTACTTC
>TRBV7-9|-|-|TRBJ1-2
CASSFAGAPNYGYTF
TGTGCCAGCAGCTTCGCAGGGGCTCCTAACTATGGCTACACCTTC
>TRBV29-1|-|-|TRBJ1-2
CSVGAVNYGYTF
TGCAGCGTTGGGGCAGTAAACTATGGCTACACCTTC
>TRBV5-1|-|-|TRBJ1-2
CASSLAGRGDILGYTF
TGCGCCAGCAGCTTGGCCGGCAGGGGAGATATTCTTGGCTACACCTTC
>TRBV6-1|-|-|TRBJ2-2
CASMSQINTGELFF
TGTGCCAGCATGTCGCAGATTAACACCGGGGAGCTGTTTTTT
>TRBV2|-|-|TRBJ1-1
CASSELLGDTEAFF
TGTGCCAGCAGTGAATTGTTGGGAGACACTGAAGCTTTCTTT
>TRBV2|-|-|TRBJ2-5
CARRTTQQTETQYF
TGTGCCAGAAGGACTACCCAACAGACAGAGACCCAGTACTTC
>TRBV5-1|-|-|TRBJ1-6
CASSLDADRNSPLHF
TGCGCCAGCAGCTTGGATGCAGATCGGAATTCACCCCTCCACTTT
>TRBV19|-|-|TRBJ1-5
CAASSGGPPVQQPQHF
TGTGCCGCCTCATCCGGGGGACCCCCTGTTCAACAGCCCCAGCATTTT
>TRBV5-4|-|-|TRBJ1-4
CASSFTGLPNEKLFF
TGTGCCAGCAGCTTCACAGGGTTGCCTAATGAAAAACTGTTTTTT
>TRBV4-1|-|-|TRBJ2-1
CASSHRGGTGSRGEQFF
TGCGCCAGCAGCCATAGGGGAGGTACAGGGTCAAGGGGTGAGCAGTTCTTC
>TRBV28|-|-|TRBJ1-1
CASSFPGTFSDTEAFF
TGTGCCAGCAGTTTTCCGGGGACTTTTTCGGACACTGAAGCTTTCTTT
>TRBV19|-|TRBD1|TRBJ1-2
CASRPGQLINYGYTF
TGTGCCAGTAGACCGGGACAGCTCATTAACTATGGCTACACCTTC
>TRBV6-5|-|TRBD1|TRBJ1-1
CASRRQQGPNTEAFF
TGTGCCAGCAGGCGTCAACAGGGGCCGAACACTGAAGCTTTCTTT